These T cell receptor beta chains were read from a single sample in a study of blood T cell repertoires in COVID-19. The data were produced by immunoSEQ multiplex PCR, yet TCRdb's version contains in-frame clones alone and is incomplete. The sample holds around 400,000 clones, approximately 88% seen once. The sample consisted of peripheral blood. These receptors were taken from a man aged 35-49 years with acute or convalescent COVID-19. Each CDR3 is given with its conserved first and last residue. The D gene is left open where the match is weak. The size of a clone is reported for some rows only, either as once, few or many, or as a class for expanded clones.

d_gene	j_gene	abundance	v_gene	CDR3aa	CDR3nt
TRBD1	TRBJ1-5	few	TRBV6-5	CASSGDRETQPQHF	TGTGCCAGCAGCGGAGACAGGGAGACTCAGCCCCAGCATTTT
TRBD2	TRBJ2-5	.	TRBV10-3	CATLAGGGTQYF	TGTGCCACGCTAGCGGGAGGGGGGACCCAGTACTTC
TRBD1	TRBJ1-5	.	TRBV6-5	CASNLDRYSNQPQHF	TGTGCCAGCAACTTGGACAGGTATAGCAATCAGCCCCAGCATTTT
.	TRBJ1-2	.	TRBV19	CASSPASLYGYTF	TGTGCCAGTAGTCCTGCGTCTCTCTATGGCTACACCTTC
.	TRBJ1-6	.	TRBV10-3	CAISAWPRNSPLHF	TGTGCCATCAGTGCGTGGCCTCGAAATTCACCCCTCCACTTT
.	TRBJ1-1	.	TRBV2	CASSVFLNTEAFF	TGTGCCAGCAGTGTGTTCCTTAACACTGAAGCTTTCTTT
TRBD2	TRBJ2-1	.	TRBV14	CASSQNLAGVTEQFF	TGTGCCAGCAGCCAAAACCTAGCGGGAGTGACTGAGCAGTTCTTC
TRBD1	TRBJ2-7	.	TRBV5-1	CASSTDRAGYEQYF	TGCGCCAGCAGCACGGACAGGGCGGGCTACGAGCAGTACTTC
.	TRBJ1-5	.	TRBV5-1	CASSLQGSSNQPQHF	TGCGCCAGCAGCTTGCAGGGTTCGAGCAATCAGCCCCAGCATTTT
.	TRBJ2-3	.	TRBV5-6	CASSSLGDTQYF	TGTGCCAGCAGCTCCCTAGGTGATACGCAGTATTTT
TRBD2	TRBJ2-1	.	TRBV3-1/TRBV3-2	CASSQDPAGGDNEQFF	TGTGCCAGCAGCCAAGATCCTGCGGGAGGGGACAATGAGCAGTTCTTC
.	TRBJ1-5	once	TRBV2	CARDSGNQPQHF	TGTGCCAGGGACAGTGGCAATCAGCCCCAGCATTTT
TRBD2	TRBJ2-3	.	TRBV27	CASRRRTSGSTDTQYF	TGTGCCAGCAGACGACGGACTAGCGGGAGCACAGATACGCAGTATTTT